One and the same sample provided the 23 T cell receptor beta chains below, sequenced in a study of T cells in women clearing cervical HPV infection (dated by TCRdb to 2017 to 2018). To prepare the library, the immunoSEQ multiplex PCR assay was applied. The source is immuneACCESS, and TCRdb retained only in-frame sequences with V and J called. Part of the clones is not carried over; for the studies checked, unresolved V genes explain less than half of this, and the remainder is unexplained. The sample table holds more than 20,000 clones. Clones ranked in the top ten supply 10% to 15% of the sample. The sequenced sample consisted of blood buffy coat. These TCRs come from a woman aged 18 to 69 with a cervical HPV16 infection that either progressed to CIN3+ or cleared (not recorded which).

Remarks on this clone: Read data end 3 residues before the CDR3 end; the end is taken from the germline J gene. The chain carries TRBV4-1 and TRBJ2-2, with D perhaps TRBD1 (5 bases). The CDR3 runs 14 residues. Looked up from germline, CDR1 is MGHRA and CDR2 is YSYEKL. CDR3: CASSHPGYLEKLFF. CDR3 DNA (partial): TGCGCCAGCAGCCACCCAGGGTATCTTGAAAAG.

On this clone: The sequence runs out 3 residues before the end of the CDR3; the remainder is reconstructed from the germline J gene. This chain joins TRBV19 and TRBJ2-7, with D unresolved. The germline gives CDR1 LNHDA, CDR2 SQIVND (reference sequence). V shed 4 bases and J shed 4 bases, with 8 bases lying between them. The CDR3 has 12 residues. The CDR3 bases that were read are TGTGCCAGTAGTACCCGACAATACGAG. It is translated as CASSTRQYE. The whole CDR3 protein reads CASSTRQYEQYF.

Concerning this clone: The observed sequence ends 3 residues before the CDR3 terminus, with the missing tail filled in from the germline J gene. The V call is TRBV7-2, the J call TRBJ1-2; weak D call: TRBD1 (6 bases). CDR1 and CDR2 from the germline V gene are SGHTA and FQGNSA. The CDR3 contains 13 residues. The CDR3 bases that were read are TGTGCCAGCAGCTTGGGGGCAAACTACGAC. Amino acids: CASSLGANYD. In full, the CDR3 reads CASSLGANYDYTF. Filled out from reference TRBV7-2 and TRBJ1-2, the complete variable domain reads GAGVSQSPSNKVTEKGKDVELRCDPISGHTALYWYRQSLGQGLEFLIYFQGNSAPDKSGLPSDRFSAERTGGSVSTLTIQRTQQEDSAVYLCASSLGANYDYTFGSGTRLTVV.

As regards this clone: The read ends 3 residues early relative to the CDR3; the germline J gene fills the gap. This chain links TRBV7-9 with TRBJ1-4, with D unresolved. The V end was cut by 1 base, the J end by 3 bases, with 6 bases between. CDR3 length: 14 amino acids. Germline V gene sequence: CDR1 SEHNR, CDR2 FQNEAQ (reference sequence). CDR3 bases read: TGTGCCAGCAGCTTAGATCGGGCTAATGAAAAA. It codes for CASSLDRANEK. The entire CDR3 sequence reads CASSLDRANEKLFF.

As regards this clone: The CDR3 is cut off 3 residues early in the read; its end comes from the germline J gene. This chain joins TRBV9 and TRBJ1-3; the match to TRBD1 covers 9 bases. Looked up from germline, CDR1 is SGDLS and CDR2 is YYNGEE. Trimming cost V 0 bases and J 4 bases; bases outside gene matches: 5. CDR3 length equals 16 residues. The CDR3 spells CASSVEGQGLGNTIYF. CDR3 DNA (partial): TGTGCCAGCAGCGTAGAGGGACAGGGCCTGGGAAACACC.

CDR3 residues: CASSIGSGTGLQETQYF. CDR3 DNA (partial): TGTGCCAGTAGTATCGGATCCGGGACAGGGTTACAAGAGACC. The chain links TRBV19 to TRBJ2-5, with 9 bases matching TRBD1. The read terminates 3 residues ahead of where the CDR3 ends, so the germline J gene completes it. The CDR3 consists of 17 residues. CDR1 is LNHDA, CDR2 SQIVND, per germline (reference sequence). Germline trimming cut 3 bases from V and 2 bases from J; bases unmatched to any gene: 10.

Notes on this clone: The CDR3 end is not reached by the read, which stops 3 residues before it; the germline J gene fills it in. The V gene is TRBV5-1, the J gene TRBJ1-1; no clear D gene. The germline gives CDR1 SGHRS, CDR2 YFSETQ. The V and J ends lost 1 base and 4 bases respectively, with 14 bases between them. This CDR3 is 15 amino acids long. The CDR3 loop is CASSLYPGMGTEAFF. CDR3 DNA, as far as it was read: TGCGCCAGCAGCTTGTATCCGGGGATGGGCACTGAA. Combining the CDR3 with reference TRBV5-1 and TRBJ1-1 gives the whole variable domain KAGVTQTPRYLIKTRGQQVTLSCSPISGHRSVSWYQQTPGQGLQFLFEYFSETQRNKGNFPGRFSGRQFSNSRSEMNVSTLELGDSALYLCASSLYPGMGTEAFFGQGTRLTVV.

CDR3 DNA, as far as it was read: TGTGCCAGCGGGGGGGGATTTGGGAAAGTAACTGAA. Translating it yields CASGGGFGKVTE. The entire CDR3 is CASGGGFGKVTEAFF. The chain links TRBV7-6 to TRBJ1-1, with D perhaps matching TRBD1 (5 bases). The read finishes 3 residues shy of the CDR3 end, and the germline J gene is used to complete it. This CDR3 has 15 residues. Trimming removed 8 bases at V and 5 bases at J, with 21 bases between. Germline lookup yields CDR1 SGHVS and CDR2 FNYEAQ. Filled out from reference TRBV7-6 and TRBJ1-1, the complete variable domain reads GAGVSQSPRYKVTKRGQDVALRCDPISGHVSLYWYRQALGQGPEFLTYFNYEAQQDKSGLPNDRFSAERPEGSISTLTIQRTEQRDSAMYRCASGGGFGKVTEAFFGQGTRLTVV.

Points on this clone: The CDR3 is cut off 3 residues early in the read; its end comes from the germline J gene. The rearrangement links TRBV7-6 to TRBJ2-1; perhaps TRBD2 as D (6 bases). This CDR3 is built from 14 residues. Looked up from germline, CDR1 is SGHVS and CDR2 is FNYEAQ. V lost 5 bases and J lost 5, with 13 bases in between. CDR3 DNA, as far as it was read: TGTGCCAGCAGCCGTAGCGGAGAAAACAATGAG. Encoded protein: CASSRSGENNE. The CDR3 reads in full as CASSRSGENNEQFF.

Concerning this clone itself: The same CDR3 arises from other DNA sequences in this sample as well. The sequenced CDR3 bases are TGTGCCAGCAGCTTAGGACAGATCTCTGGAAACACC. It codes for CASSLGQISGNT. The whole CDR3 is CASSLGQISGNTIYF. V usage is TRBV7-9 and J usage is TRBJ1-3; D is possibly TRBD1 (5 bases). Sequencing ends 3 residues short of the CDR3 end; the germline J gene provides the rest. The V end lost 1 base, the J end lost 0 bases, and 7 bases lay between the germline ends. The CDR3 covers 15 residues. Germline V gene data show CDR1 as SEHNR and CDR2 as FQNEAQ (reference sequence).

As to this clone: The read comes to an end 3 residues before the CDR3 does, leaving the germline J gene to fill in the end. V is TRBV28 and J is TRBJ1-2; a weak D match, TRBD1 (5 bases). Per germline, CDR1 MDHEN and CDR2 SYDVKM. Trimming left V 3 bases short and J 2 bases short, with 10 bases between. This CDR3 contains 14 residues. The chain's CDR3 is CASSFSDRNYGYTF. The CDR3 bases that were read are TGTGCCAGCAGTTTCTCAGACAGAAACTATGGC.

In regard to this clone: The read is 3 residues too short to cover the CDR3 end, so that end is filled in from the germline J gene. The chain employs TRBV5-1 and TRBJ1-2; D remains unclear. Germline V lookup: CDR1 SGHRS, CDR2 YFSETQ. This CDR3 region has 16 residues. The sequenced part of the CDR3 DNA is TGCGCCAGCAGCCTGGGAGTTGCTGAGGGCCCAGAGACC. Protein product: CASSLGVAEGPET. The whole CDR3 sequence is CASSLGVAEGPETYTF.

In the case of this clone: The CDR3 end falls 3 residues outside the read, so it is completed with the germline J gene. The chain carries TRBV19 and TRBJ1-1, with unresolved D. This CDR3 comprises 16 residues. Germline V CDR1 and CDR2: LNHDA, SQIVND (reference sequence). Trimming took off 4 bases at V and 7 bases at J, with 22 bases between the two ends. The CDR3 spells CASSRPAGMSMGEAFF. The CDR3 DNA, read in part, is TGTGCCAGTAGTAGGCCAGCGGGAATGAGTATGGGTGAA.

In regard to this clone: The sequence runs out 3 residues before the end of the CDR3; the remainder is reconstructed from the germline J gene. This rearrangement joins TRBV7-9 to TRBJ2-3; weak D call: TRBD1 (5 bases). Germline V lookup: CDR1 SEHNR, CDR2 FQNEAQ (reference sequence). Trimming removed 2 bases at V and 4 bases at J, with 13 bases between. The CDR3 length is 15 residues. CDR3 region: CASSLRGRAADTQYF. The CDR3 bases that were read are TGTGCCAGCAGCTTAAGGGGTCGGGCGGCAGATACG.

With respect to this clone: Sequencing ends 3 residues short of the CDR3 end; the germline J gene provides the rest. This chain joins TRBV29-1 and TRBJ2-3; 7 nucleotides agree with TRBD2. Germline-derived CDR1 and CDR2 are SQVTM and ANQGSEA. V lost 2 bases and J lost 5; bases outside the gene matches: 7. The CDR3 contains 14 residues. CDR3 in amino acids: CSVEKGGGRDTQYF. The DNA read from the CDR3 is TGCAGCGTTGAAAAAGGCGGGGGTCGAGATACG.

Worth noting for this clone: The read halts 3 residues ahead of the CDR3 end, with the missing end drawn from the germline J gene. The J gene is TRBJ1-5, the V gene TRBV18; 12 bases are a match to TRBD1. The CDR3 covers 17 residues. Trimming cost V 6 bases and J 7 bases; bases outside gene matches: 13. Germline V lookup: CDR1 KGHSH, CDR2 LQKENI. The CDR3 protein is CASSEIPGTGGRQPQHF. CDR3 DNA, as far as it was read: TGTGCCAGCTCGGAGATTCCCGGGACAGGGGGCAGGCAGCCC.

A note on this clone: The CDR3 end is not reached by the read, which stops 3 residues before it; the germline J gene fills it in. The rearrangement joins TRBV5-6 to TRBJ2-3, with TRBD1 matching 7 bases. The CDR3 length is 15 residues. CDR1 is SGHDT, CDR2 YYEEEE, per germline. The CDR3: CASSSGTALQETQYF. CDR3 DNA (partial): TGTGCCAGCAGCTCGGGGACAGCGCTTCAAGAGACG.

Comment on this clone: The CDR3 end is not reached by the read, which stops 3 residues before it; the germline J gene fills it in. This chain uses TRBV5-1 with TRBJ1-5; D remains unclear. The CDR3 covers 16 residues. Between the trimmed V and J ends, which lost 0 bases and 0 bases, there was a span of 10 bases. Germline CDR1 is SGHRS and CDR2 is YFSETQ. This CDR3 reads CASSLDGDLSNQPQHF. Partial CDR3 DNA: TGCGCCAGCAGCTTGGACGGGGATCTTAGCAATCAGCCC.

This chain's CDR3 is CASSYGTTDSPLHF. The sequenced part of the CDR3 DNA is TGTGCCAGCTCCTACGGGACAACGGATTCACCC. The chain employs TRBV18 and TRBJ1-6, with D tentatively TRBD1 (6 bases). From the germline J gene comes the end of the CDR3, since the read stops 3 residues before it. Trimming took 6 bases from V and 8 from J, leaving 14 bases between them. The CDR3 length is 14 residues. Per the germline V gene, CDR1 is KGHSH and CDR2 is LQKENI.

Remarks on this clone: Sequencing ends 3 residues short of the CDR3 end; the germline J gene provides the rest. The V and J genes are TRBV7-9 and TRBJ1-1; weak D call: TRBD1 (5 bases). Germline V gene data show CDR1 as SEHNR and CDR2 as FQNEAQ (reference sequence). The CDR3 covers 11 residues. Here the CDR3 reads CASSRGWGAFF. Incomplete CDR3 DNA: TGTGCCAGCAGCCGGGGGTGGGGG.

Worth noting for this clone: The CDR3 extends 3 residues past the end of the read, so its final part is completed from the germline J gene. The rearrangement joins TRBV5-1 to TRBJ2-7; 8 bases are shared with TRBD1. After removal of 2 bases from V and 2 bases from J, the junction contained 6 bases not matched to a gene. CDR1 and CDR2 (germline): SGHRS, YFSETQ. The CDR3 contains 15 residues. CDR3 DNA (partial): TGCGCCAGCAGCTTTAGCCGACAGGGGCCCTACGAG. It translates to CASSFSRQGPYE. The whole CDR3 protein reads CASSFSRQGPYEQYF. Complete variable domain (other parts from reference TRBV5-1 and TRBJ2-7): KAGVTQTPRYLIKTRGQQVTLSCSPISGHRSVSWYQQTPGQGLQFLFEYFSETQRNKGNFPGRFSGRQFSNSRSEMNVSTLELGDSALYLCASSFSRQGPYEQYFGPGTRLTVT.

The sequenced CDR3 bases are TGTGCCTGGAGTGGACAGGAAAATCAGCCC. This encodes CAWSGQENQP. The full CDR3 protein is CAWSGQENQPQHF. V gene TRBV30 combines with J gene TRBJ1-5; TRBD1 might be the D (6 bases). The read halts 3 residues ahead of the CDR3 end, with the missing end drawn from the germline J gene. V shed 1 base and J shed 4 bases, with 8 bases lying between them. The CDR3 extends over 13 amino acids. Looked up from germline, CDR1 is GTSNPN and CDR2 is SVGIG (reference sequence).

With regard to this clone: Read coverage stops 3 residues before the CDR3 terminus; the germline J gene supplies the remainder. The chain recombines TRBV6-1 with TRBJ2-5; TRBD2 matches at 7 bases. This CDR3 has 16 residues. Unmatched junction bases numbered 6, after V lost 0 bases and J lost 2 bases. The germline gives CDR1 MNHNS, CDR2 SASEGT. The part of the CDR3 DNA that was read is TGTGCCAGCAGTGAAGCCCTAACGGGGGGACAAGAGACC. Its protein is CASSEALTGGQET. The full CDR3 sequence reads CASSEALTGGQETQYF.